This T cell receptor (beta chain) was observed in a study of blood T cell repertoires in COVID-19. Looking at the study overall: T cells, B-cell-depleted T cells, or PBMCs provided the cDNA or gDNA that served as material.

V trimming: 2 bases; J trimming: 1 base; junction bases outside the gene matches: 0. CDR3 size: 14 residues. Germline loops: CDR1 ENHRY, CDR2 SYGVKD. In the source study's methods: Amplification from reference gene primers served as the basis for estimated nucleated cell counts. The repertoire was sequenced with immunoSEQ multiplex PCR; TCRdb's copy has only in-frame clones and lacks some. The V and J calls and clone size are taken from that table; D and trimming were inferred from the DNA. Here the sample spans approximately 200,000 clones, roughly 86% being singletons. The sequence derives from a woman aged 30 to 39 with active or convalescent COVID-19. The chain is built from TRBV10-3 and TRBJ1-1; 8 nucleotides match TRBD1. Sequencing was performed on peripheral blood. CDR3 sequence reads: CAISETGGNTEAFF. In DNA, the CDR3 is TGTGCCATCAGTGAGACAGGGGGGAACACTGAAGCTTTCTTT.